These T cell receptor beta chains were read from a single sample in a study of blood T cell repertoires in COVID-19. Sequencing used immunoSEQ multiplex PCR; TCRdb keeps in-frame clones, though not all of them. The sample has 250,000 or so clones; 80% to 90% are singletons. The sequenced sample was peripheral blood. These receptors all stem from a woman aged 35 to 49 who had recovered from COVID-19. The CDR3 runs from the conserved cysteine through the conserved F or W. D genes are given only for firm matches. Clone size is stated in some rows and not others, as once, few, many or a class when expanded.

j_call cdr3_length v_call clone_size d_call cdr3_nt cdr3_aa
TRBJ2-7 11 TRBV20-1 NA NA TGCAGTGCTAGTAGTAGTAACGAGCAGTACTTC CSASSSNEQYF
TRBJ1-4 14 TRBV23-1 once TRBD1 TGCGCCAGACGTCGGACAGGCCATAATGAAAAACTGTTTTTT CARRRTGHNEKLFF
TRBJ2-5 14 TRBV28 NA NA TGTGCCAGCAACCCCGATAGCGTCCAAGAGACCCAGTACTTC CASNPDSVQETQYF
TRBJ2-3 12 TRBV6-5 NA NA TGTGCCAGCAGCCATAGCGCAGATACGCAGTATTTT CASSHSADTQYF
TRBJ1-2 13 TRBV6-4 once NA TGTGCCAGCAGTGAAAACAGATTCTATGGCTACACCTTC CASSENRFYGYTF
TRBJ1-2 15 TRBV4-1 once TRBD1 TGCGCCAGCAGCCACCAGGGGGGCAGGGGCTATGGCTACACCTTC CASSHQGGRGYGYTF
TRBJ2-5 16 TRBV4-1 NA TRBD1 TGCGCCAGCAGCCTCCAAGCAGGGGGTAGTGGAGAGACCCAGTACTTC CASSLQAGGSGETQYF
TRBJ2-3 17 TRBV11-3 once TRBD2 TGTGCCAGCAGCTTAGTTAGTTCGGGAGGGCCATCAGATACGCAGTATTTT CASSLVSSGGPSDTQYF
TRBJ2-3 13 TRBV11-2 NA NA TGTGCCAGCAGCCCGCCGGACTCTCATACGCAGTATTTT CASSPPDSHTQYF
TRBJ1-1 18 TRBV27 NA NA TGTGCCAGCAGTCACGAACGGGGGGCGGGAGAAATGAACACTGAAGCTTTCTTT CASSHERGAGEMNTEAFF